This TCR beta chain emerged from a study of T cell repertoires in cytomegalovirus infection. Overall study: Public TCR beta signatures were indicative of both CMV infection and a matching HLA type.

Regarding the study as a whole: The cumulative frequency of public TCR beta families distinguished individuals who carried CMV together with the relevant HLA.

This clonotype has a count of ten or more. Its matching antigen is unknown. TCRdb reprocessed the reads via MiXCR and lists one record per CDR3 protein. Of 200,000 to 300,000 distinct CDR3 sequences in the sample, roughly 12% were seen once. This CDR3 has 15 residues. Trimming cost V 4 bases and J 3 bases; bases outside gene matches: 8. CDR1 is SGHRS and CDR2 is YFSETQ in the germline V gene. The V call is TRBV5-1, the J call TRBJ2-7; 9 positions agree with TRBD2. The sequenced sample was PBMCs. This TCR derives from a human donor in good health (CMV status not recorded). Some clones in this sample may be carry-over from other donors' samples. This chain's CDR3 is CASSGGTSLLYEQYF. The DNA of the CDR3 is TGCGCCAGCAGCGGGGGGACTAGCTTACTCTACGAGCAGTACTTC.